This T cell receptor beta chain stems from a study of cytomegalovirus exposure and HLA in healthy donors. Note on this clone: The antigen remains undetermined.

Notes on the study in general: In the 120 validation repertoires, under 95% of cluster scores exceeded 0, per a later analysis.

CDR3 length: 14 residues. Unmatched junction bases numbered 9, after V lost 5 bases and J lost 6 bases. Germline assignment: CDR1 SGHVS and CDR2 FQNEAQ. Assay used: immunoSEQ multiplex PCR; TCRdb lists only in-frame clones, some missing. The sample holds 150,000 to 200,000 clones, more than 75% seen once. This receptor was identified in a man aged 18 to 29 in good health and CMV-seropositive. The chain combines TRBV7-8 with TRBJ1-2, with TRBD1 matching 7 bases. The material sequenced was PBMCs. The CDR3 loop is CASSQGDRVHGYTF. For the CDR3, the DNA is TGTGCCAGCAGCCAAGGAGACAGGGTCCATGGCTACACCTTC.